The 7 T cell receptor beta chains reported below all come from one sample, sequenced in a study of T cells after yellow fever vaccination. TCRdb reanalysed the 5' RACE reads using MiXCR and keeps one entry per CDR3 protein. Of around 610,000 distinct CDR3 sequences in the sample, roughly 14% were seen once. The sample in question was PBMCs, obtained on the day of the yellow fever booster vaccination. The receptors were sampled from a man between 25 and 39 years old who received the YFV17D yellow fever vaccine.

In its sample, this clonotype was seen a few times. The V gene is TRBV20-1, the J gene TRBJ2-1, with D possibly matching TRBD1 (5 bases). From germline, CDR1 is DFQATT and CDR2 SNEGSKA (reference sequence). Trimming took 6 bases from V and 4 from J, leaving 7 bases between them. The CDR3 sequence is 11 residues long. The CDR3 sequence is CSADKYNEQFF. The CDR3, as DNA: TGCAGTGCGGACAAGTACAATGAGCAGTTCTTC.

This clonotype was observed a handful of times. The chain uses TRBV4-3 and TRBJ2-7; D might be TRBD2 (6 bases). V lost 1 base, J lost 5 bases, and 12 bases lay in between. This CDR3 is built from 14 residues. Germline lookup yields CDR1 LGHNA and CDR2 YSLEER. In DNA form, the CDR3 reads TGCGCCAGCAGCCAAGCGGGACTGCCCAACGAGCAGTACTTC. This codes for CASSQAGLPNEQYF.

The chain carries TRBV12-3 or TRBV12-4 and TRBJ2-2; D may match TRBD1 or TRBD2 (5 bases each). Trimming took off 3 bases at V and 6 bases at J, with 14 bases between the two ends. The CDR3 has 15 residues. The CDR3 DNA is TGTGCCAGCAGTTTTGTCCGGGGCGACTCCGGGGAGCTGTTTTTT. Protein sequence: CASSFVRGDSGELFF.

This clonotype occurred a few times. V usage is TRBV7-6 and J usage is TRBJ2-5; 11 bases are a match to TRBD2. Trimming cost V 5 bases and J 4 bases; bases outside gene matches: 6. CDR1 is SGHVS and CDR2 is FNYEAQ in the germline V gene. This CDR3 is built from 15 residues. CDR3 in amino acids: CASSGLAGGGETQYF. CDR3 DNA: TGTGCCAGCAGCGGGCTAGCGGGAGGAGGAGAGACCCAGTACTTC. The variable domain in full, completed from reference TRBV7-6 and TRBJ2-5, reads GAGVSQSPRYKVTKRGQDVALRCDPISGHVSLYWYRQALGQGPEFLTYFNYEAQQDKSGLPNDRFSAERPEGSISTLTIQRTEQRDSAMYRCASSGLAGGGETQYFGPGTRLLVL.

The table lists this clonotype with a few counts. The chain carries TRBV24-1 and TRBJ2-1; TRBD1 agrees at 7 bases. The germline CDR1 and CDR2 sequences are KGHDR and SFDVKD. V shed 3 bases, J shed 8 bases, and the junction held 9 bases outside the gene matches. The length of the CDR3 is 15 residues. The CDR3 loop is CATSDAYGTADEQFF. CDR3 bases: TGTGCCACCAGTGATGCGTACGGGACAGCGGATGAGCAGTTCTTC.

This clonotype was seen a handful of times. This rearrangement joins TRBV20-1 to TRBJ1-2; no clear D. Germline CDR1 DFQATT, CDR2 SNEGSKA (reference sequence). CDR3 length equals 15 residues. Deletions cut 3 bases from V and 5 bases from J, with 19 bases between. The CDR3 loop reads CSARDPTATHYGYTF. CDR3 DNA: TGCAGTGCTAGGGACCCTACAGCGACCCATTATGGCTACACCTTC.

This clonotype occurred many times. The V call is TRBV10-3, the J call TRBJ2-7; tentatively, D is TRBD1 (6 bases). Trimming removed 3 bases from V and 0 bases from J, with 15 bases in between. The CDR3 sequence is 16 residues long. Germline V lookup: CDR1 ENHRY, CDR2 SYGVKD. This CDR3 is CAISEGPGTTSYEQYF. The CDR3 DNA reads TGTGCCATCAGTGAAGGGCCCGGGACAACCTCCTACGAGCAGTACTTC.